This passage covers 23 T cell receptor beta chains from one sample sequenced in a study of blood T cell repertoires in COVID-19. The repertoire was sequenced with immunoSEQ multiplex PCR; TCRdb's copy has only in-frame clones and lacks some. The sample contains about 220,000 clones, around 85% of which appear only once. Sample: peripheral blood. These receptors all come from a woman in her 30s who had recovered from COVID-19.

The rearrangement uses TRBV7-9 and TRBJ2-2; weak D call: TRBD1 (6 bases). The CDR3 has 16 residues. The germline gives CDR1 SEHNR, CDR2 FQNEAQ (reference sequence). The V gene lost 8 bases and the J gene lost 0 bases, with 16 bases spanning the gap. The CDR3: CASLSFGTTNTGELFF. The CDR3 DNA is TGTGCCAGCCTTTCCTTCGGGACAACGAACACCGGGGAGCTGTTTTTT. Filled out from reference TRBV7-9 and TRBJ2-2, the complete variable domain reads DTGVSQNPRHKITKRGQNVTFRCDPISEHNRLYWYRQTLGQGPEFLTYFQNEAQLEKSRLLSDRFSAERPKGSFSTLEIQRTEQGDSAMYLCASLSFGTTNTGELFFGEGSRLTVL.

The V and J genes are TRBV6-2 or TRBV6-3 and TRBJ1-1; 7 bases line up with TRBD1. The CDR3 has 15 amino acids. V was clipped by 2 bases and J by 3 bases; unmatched bases: 6. The germline V gene has CDR1 MNHEY and CDR2 SVGEGT. This CDR3 is CASSYGDREDTEAFF. CDR3 nucleotide sequence: TGTGCCAGCAGTTACGGAGACAGGGAAGACACTGAAGCTTTCTTT.

The gene calls are TRBV5-4 and TRBJ2-3, with 11 bases lining up with TRBD2. J lost 4 bases, V lost 4 bases, and 5 bases had no gene match. CDR1 is SGHNT, CDR2 YYREEE, per germline (reference sequence). This CDR3 region has 15 residues. The CDR3 nucleotides read TGTGCCAGCAGCGTTAGCGGGGGGGCACCAGATACGCAGTATTTT. Amino acid sequence: CASSVSGGAPDTQYF.

The genes are TRBV19 and TRBJ2-2; D is undetermined. Trimming stripped 2 bases from V and 1 base from J, with 5 bases between. The germline V gene encodes CDR1 LNHDA and CDR2 SQIVND (reference sequence). The CDR3 contains 14 residues. The CDR3 nucleotides read TGTGCCAGTAGTATACGACAGAACACCGGGGAGCTGTTTTTT. It encodes CASSIRQNTGELFF. Using reference TRBV19 and TRBJ2-2 for the parts outside the CDR3, the full variable domain is DGGITQSPKYLFRKEGQNVTLSCEQNLNHDAMYWYRQDPGQGLRLIYYSQIVNDFQKGDIAEGYSVSREKKESFPLTVTSAQKNPTAFYLCASSIRQNTGELFFGEGSRLTVL.

The chain combines TRBV6-4 with TRBJ2-3; TRBD1 matches at 11 bases. Germline V gene lookup returns CDR1 MRHNA and CDR2 SNTAGT. V lost 0 bases and J lost 4; bases outside the gene matches: 0. The CDR3 runs 15 residues. The CDR3 coding sequence is TGTGCCAGCAGTGACTCGGGACAGGGGGCAGATACGCAGTATTTT. Translated: CASSDSGQGADTQYF.

The V call is TRBV6-5, the J call TRBJ1-2; 8 nucleotides line up with TRBD1. V shed 2 bases and J 10 bases; nucleotides not matched to a gene: 6. CDR1 is MNHEY and CDR2 is SVGAGI in the germline V gene. The CDR3 length is 13 residues. This CDR3 is CASSYRGTGAYTF. CDR3 in DNA: TGTGCCAGCAGTTACAGGGGGACAGGAGCCTACACCTTC.

The chain is built from TRBV29-1 and TRBJ1-5; D perhaps matches TRBD1 (5 bases). CDR1 is SQVTM and CDR2 is ANQGSEA in the germline V gene. V shed 6 bases and J shed 2 bases, with 11 bases lying between them. The CDR3 runs to 13 residues. The CDR3 nucleotides read TGCAGCGTCTCGGGGGGGGGCAATCAGCCCCAGCATTTT. It specifies CSVSGGGNQPQHF.

V and J are TRBV14 and TRBJ2-1; weak D call: TRBD2 (6 bases). Looked up from germline, CDR1 is SGHDN and CDR2 is FVKESK. Trimming took off 2 bases at V and 9 bases at J, with 14 bases between the two ends. This CDR3 spans 14 amino acids. Here the CDR3 DNA reads TGTGCCAGCAGCCAATCGGGACTCCGGAGTGAGCAGTTCTTC. It encodes CASSQSGLRSEQFF.

V and J are TRBV11-3 and TRBJ2-7; 8 bases are shared with TRBD1. Trimming removed 3 bases from V and 5 bases from J; junction bases left unmatched: 3. This CDR3 contains 13 residues. CDR1 and CDR2 (germline): SGHNT, YENEEA. The DNA of the CDR3 is TGTGCCAGCAGCTTCCGGACAGGGAACGAGCAGTACTTC. This encodes CASSFRTGNEQYF.

The chain couples TRBV6-5 to TRBJ2-1, with 11 bases lining up with TRBD2. Germline-derived CDR1 and CDR2 are MNHEY and SVGAGI. The CDR3 totals 15 residues. J was trimmed by 2 bases and V by 8 bases; bases with no gene match: 5. This chain's CDR3 is CASRIAGGAYNEQFF. The CDR3 nucleotides are TGTGCCAGCCGAATAGCGGGGGGGGCCTACAATGAGCAGTTCTTC.

The chain is built from TRBV9 and TRBJ2-2; 8 bases fit TRBD2. The germline V gene has CDR1 SGDLS and CDR2 YYNGEE. The V gene end was trimmed by 0 bases and the J gene end by 5 bases; junction bases not matched to a gene: 3. The CDR3 has 15 residues. This chain's CDR3 is CASSVGGGRTGELFF. The DNA for the CDR3 is TGTGCCAGCAGCGTAGGCGGGGGGCGGACCGGGGAGCTGTTTTTT.

This clone was seen only a few times. The J gene is TRBJ2-7, the V gene TRBV18; D remains unclear. The CDR3 consists of 13 residues. The germline gives CDR1 KGHSH, CDR2 LQKENI. Trimming stripped 3 bases from V and 0 bases from J, with 6 bases between. The CDR3 loop is CASSPRSSYEQYF. DNA for the CDR3: TGTGCCAGCTCACCGAGGAGCTCCTACGAGCAGTACTTC.

This chain links TRBV2 with TRBJ2-3, with D possibly being TRBD2 (5 bases). From germline, CDR1 is SNHLY and CDR2 FYNNEI. The CDR3 contains 14 residues. V was shortened by 5 bases and J by 2 bases, with 11 bases between the two germline ends. This CDR3 is CASSTDGDTDTQYF. DNA for the CDR3: TGTGCCAGCAGTACGGACGGGGACACAGATACGCAGTATTTT.

V usage is TRBV6-6 and J usage is TRBJ2-1; D perhaps matches TRBD1 (6 bases). The CDR3 has 19 amino acids. Germline V gives CDR1 MNHNY, CDR2 SVGAGI (reference sequence). The ends were cut back, 5 bases at V and 3 bases at J, with 26 bases in the middle. This CDR3 reads CASSPRGGTGNGLYNEQFF. DNA of the CDR3: TGTGCCAGCAGTCCTCGAGGGGGAACAGGGAATGGCCTCTACAATGAGCAGTTCTTC.

The chain links TRBV14 to TRBJ2-6; TRBD1 might be the D (6 bases). V was trimmed by 3 bases and J by 0 bases, leaving 18 bases between them. The CDR3 consists of 19 residues. CDR1 and CDR2 from the germline V gene are SGHDN and FVKESK. CDR3 DNA sequence: TGTGCCAGCAGCCAGGCAGGGGTGTTGCTTTCCTCTGGGGCCAACGTCCTGACTTTC. Residues: CASSQAGVLLSSGANVLTF.

The rearrangement joins TRBV19 to TRBJ1-2; D is possibly TRBD1 (5 bases). The germline CDR1 and CDR2 sequences are LNHDA and SQIVND (reference sequence). The CDR3 contains 15 residues. V was shortened by 9 bases and J by 5 bases, with 22 bases between the two germline ends. Here the CDR3 DNA reads TGTGCCAGCCACCCGTTTCGGGGGTTTGGGTATGGCTACACCTTC. Translation gives CASHPFRGFGYGYTF.

The chain joins TRBV3-1 (or the pseudogene TRBV3-2) to TRBJ1-4, with 8 bases matching TRBD1. V lost 4 bases, J lost 3 bases, and 4 bases stayed unmatched. CDR1 is LGHDT, CDR2 YNNKEL, per germline (reference sequence). This CDR3 is built from 15 residues. CDR3 in amino acids: CASSRTGRSNEKLFF. The CDR3 DNA reads TGTGCCAGCAGCCGGACAGGGCGGTCTAATGAAAAACTGTTTTTT.

The chain is built from TRBV2 and TRBJ1-5; 10 nucleotides line up with TRBD1. CDR3 length: 14 residues. Germline CDR1 SNHLY, CDR2 FYNNEI. The ends lost 8 bases at V and 4 bases at J; junction bases unmatched: 5. CDR3 sequence: CASRTGGLNQPQHF. The CDR3 DNA is TGTGCCAGCCGGACAGGGGGGTTAAATCAGCCCCAGCATTTT.

The V gene is TRBV2, the J gene TRBJ1-5; D may be TRBD1 (5 bases). Germline V gene data show CDR1 as SNHLY and CDR2 as FYNNEI. Trimming took 7 bases from V and 6 from J, leaving 19 bases between them. CDR3 size: 15 residues. In DNA, the CDR3 is TGTGCCAGCACTCAAGGGGCGTTCTCGGGTCAGCCCCAGCATTTT. Protein: CASTQGAFSGQPQHF.

The rearrangement joins TRBV3-1 (or the pseudogene TRBV3-2) to TRBJ1-1; 7 bases align to TRBD1. The CDR3 has 15 amino acids. With V trimmed by 5 bases and J by 1 base, 7 bases remained unmatched. Per the germline V gene, CDR1 is LGHDT and CDR2 is YNNKEL (reference sequence). The CDR3 loop reads CASSFYRGPNTEAFF. The DNA of the CDR3 is TGTGCCAGCAGCTTTTACAGGGGCCCGAACACTGAAGCTTTCTTT.

V is TRBV9 and J is TRBJ1-2; 10 bases agree with TRBD1. In germline, CDR1 is SGDLS, CDR2 YYNGEE. V dropped 2 bases and J dropped 4; count of bases not matched to a gene: 5. The CDR3 has 15 amino acids. The chain's CDR3 is CASSVPRTGGYGYTF. The CDR3 region has the DNA TGTGCCAGCAGCGTCCCTAGGACAGGGGGCTATGGCTACACCTTC.

The genes are TRBV19 and TRBJ1-6; maybe TRBD1 (5 bases). V lost 4 bases, J lost 0 bases, and 10 bases lay in between. The germline gives CDR1 LNHDA, CDR2 SQIVND (reference sequence). This CDR3 contains 16 residues. As DNA, the CDR3 is TGTGCCAGTAGTAGGGGCGGGAGCTCCTATAATTCACCCCTCCACTTT. Amino acid sequence: CASSRGGSSYNSPLHF.

The chain combines TRBV6-5 with TRBJ2-1; 10 bases match TRBD1. With V trimmed by 4 bases and J by 9 bases, 9 bases remained unmatched. This CDR3 contains 15 residues. Germline V CDR1 and CDR2: MNHEY, SVGAGI. CDR3 protein: CASSSGDRGISEQFF. The CDR3 DNA reads as TGTGCCAGCAGTTCCGGGGACAGGGGAATCAGTGAGCAGTTCTTC.